This T cell receptor beta chain comes out of a study of blood T cell repertoires in COVID-19 (dated by TCRdb to about 2020). At the level of the whole study: The collaborator samples originated in the United States, Italy and Spain and spanned the acute and convalescent phases of COVID-19. The prospective study material was composed of cDNA or gDNA derived from T cells, B-cell-depleted T cells, or PBMCs. The dataset comprised deeply sampled blood TCRbeta repertoires from subjects exposed to, actively infected with, or recovered from COVID-19. A freely available public database, intended as a resource for researchers studying the immune response to SARS-CoV-2, is where the repertoires were released. Samples came from the ongoing ImmuneRACE study (first 160 participants) plus 1,254 subjects from 6 global collaborators. A de-identified subject ID, COVID-19 status, age in years and sex were almost always included in the sample metadata. HLA class I and class II types, where available, came from metadata supplied by the sample provider rather than from assay-based typing. What the research found in general, with its limitations: The amount of clinical and demographic metadata varied by source and participant and was provided uncurated.

Only one count was recorded for this clone. Its antigen is currently not known. Base quality data are lacking; no much larger clone is found one base away. V trim: 3 bases; J trim: 1 base; unmatched bases: 9. Inclusive of the bounding cysteine and phenylalanine, the CDR3 is 17 residues long. Kept here is only the CDR3 DNA, which spans 51 bases and is read in frame from base 1. CDR1 is given as LNHDA and CDR2 as SQIVND, both from the germline V gene (reference sequence). The collaborating institutions used their own protocols to collect whole blood in K2EDTA tubes. For TCRbeta analysis, collaborators shipped samples as frozen whole blood, isolated PBMCs, or DNA extracted from either of those sample types. TCRbeta CDR3 regions were amplified from genomic DNA by means of the immunoSEQ Assay, a bias-controlled multiplex PCR. Processing in the source paper ran as follows. Nucleated cell counts per sample were estimated from amplification of reference gene primers within the assay. To quantify the absolute abundance of each unique TCRbeta CDR3 rearrangement, sequence reads were collapsed and filtered. For each sample, productive Simpson clonality was calculated as the square root of Simpson's diversity index across productive rearrangements. In its TCRdb copy, this immuneACCESS table keeps in-frame sequences only and misses some clones. Where compared with another copy, unresolved V genes explain less than half of these, and the others have no known cause. V and J calls and clone size are given by that table; D and trimming were obtained from the DNA. In this sample the table shows more than 9,500 clones, around 90% of which occur a single time. About 22% of the sample comes from the top ten.

The TCR originated in a woman aged 55-69 years with active COVID-19. This chain is built from TRBV19 and TRBJ1-5, and 7 junction bases match TRBD1. Sequenced sample: peripheral blood. CDR3 region: CASSIGSGTESNQPQHF. Read as DNA, the sequence is TGTGCCAGTAGTATTGGGTCGGGGACAGAGAGCAATCAGCCCCAGCATTTT. With the portions outside the CDR3 filled from the reference TRBV19 and TRBJ1-5 genes, the complete variable region becomes DGGITQSPKYLFRKEGQNVTLSCEQNLNHDAMYWYRQDPGQGLRLIYYSQIVNDFQKGDIAEGYSVSREKKESFPLTVTSAQKNPTAFYLCASSIGSGTESNQPQHFGDGTRLSIL.